The table lists the clone carrying this T cell receptor beta chain with many counts. This beta chain is a stray sequence in a library constructed for alpha chains; its clone size is not meaningful. The sample originates from a study of spatial heterogeneity in lung cancer. Time point reported: sample taken at primary tumor resection. Whole RNA, which was extracted from tumor, nontumor lung tissue or frozen PBMC, was sequenced without any cell sorting. Every molecule of TCR cDNA had its own unique molecular identifier. One entry per CDR3 protein results from TCRdb running MiXCR on the 5' RACE reads. The top ten clones hold roughly 10% of a sample with roughly 15,000 distinct CDR3 sequences, 3.6% of them seen once. CDR3 length: 16 amino acids. Trimming removed 3 bases from V and 0 bases from J, with 14 bases in between. Germline V CDR1 and CDR2: KGHSH, LQKENI.

The specimen comprised normal lung tissue next to the tumor, sampled at surgery. V usage is TRBV18 and J usage is TRBJ1-1; possibly TRBD1 for D (6 bases). This clonotype was obtained from a male donor with early-stage non-small cell lung cancer. As DNA, the CDR3 is TGTGCCAGCTCACCCCCGGGGGGGCTAATGAACACTGAAGCTTTCTTT. As protein: CASSPPGGLMNTEAFF. The full variable domain, in which reference TRBV18 and TRBJ1-1 provide the parts outside the CDR3, is NAGVMQNPRHLVRRRGQEARLRCSPMKGHSHVYWYRQLPEEGLKFMVYLQKENIIDESGMPKERFSAEFPKEGPSILRIQQVVRGDSAAYFCASSPPGGLMNTEAFFGQGTRLTVV.